This TCR beta chain was found in a study of blood T cell repertoires in COVID-19. Clones were read by immunoSEQ multiplex PCR, and TCRdb kept only the in-frame ones, dropping some. This sample has 150,000 or so clones, with approximately 80% found just once. The CDR3 spans 16 residues. CDR1 SGHVS and CDR2 FQNEAQ come from the germline V gene. The V and J ends lost 1 base and 1 base respectively, with 13 bases between them. This TCR was recovered from a man aged 50 or older who had recovered from COVID-19. Sequencing was carried out using PBMCs or T cells enriched from blood (not recorded which). The chain employs TRBV7-8 and TRBJ1-1; a weak D match, TRBD1 (5 bases). This chain's CDR3 is CASSLVWGRQNTEAFF. The CDR3 nucleotides read TGTGCCAGCAGCTTAGTGTGGGGGAGGCAGAACACTGAAGCTTTCTTT.